The 12 T cell receptor beta chains below all came from one sample that was sequenced in a study of spatial heterogeneity in lung cancer. Study results and caveats: How many expanded intratumoral alpha and beta TCRs were present tracked the tumor mutation count, which was a count of nonsynonymous mutations.

These TCRs' antigens remain unknown. The time point: sample taken at primary tumor resection. MiXCR was run by TCRdb on the 5' RACE reads, yielding one entry per CDR3 protein. This repertoire shows roughly 6,000 distinct CDR3 sequences, under 5% found once; its top ten account for around 25%. Sample: lung tumor tissue, taken at surgery. These receptors originate from a male donor with early-stage non-small cell lung cancer.

This clonotype qualifies as medium-sized (0.01 to 0.1%). The library was built for alpha chains, so this beta chain is an off-target read and its size means little. The V and J genes are TRBV19 and TRBJ2-1; maybe TRBD2 (5 bases). This CDR3 spans 13 amino acids. V lost 3 bases to trimming and J lost 8 bases, with 11 bases between them. CDR1 and CDR2 (germline): LNHDA, SQIVND (reference sequence). In DNA form, the CDR3 reads TGTGCCAGTAGTATGCCTAGCAACTATGAGCAGTTCTTC. Protein: CASSMPSNYEQFF.

This clonotype occurred many times. In a library made to pick up alpha chains, this beta chain is a stray read with a size that means little. This chain connects TRBV18 to TRBJ2-7; 9 bases line up with TRBD1. Germline V CDR1 and CDR2: KGHSH, LQKENI. The CDR3 runs 13 residues. V gave up 3 bases and J gave up 6 bases; unmatched junction bases: 3. CDR3 DNA: TGTGCCAGCTCACCGTGGACAGGGGTCGAGCAGTACTTC. As protein: CASSPWTGVEQYF.

On this clonotype itself: For a library built for alpha chains, this beta chain is a stray read; little rests on its size. The rearrangement uses TRBV6-6 and TRBJ2-7; D remains ambiguous. The CDR3 is 11 amino acids. The V end lost 4 bases, the J end lost 2 bases, and 3 bases lay between the germline ends. Germline lookup yields CDR1 MNHNY and CDR2 SVGAGI (reference sequence). The CDR3 sequence: CASSSTYEQYF. DNA of the CDR3: TGTGCCAGCAGTTCAACCTACGAGCAGTACTTC.

A word on this clonotype: Since it is a stray read in a library aimed at alpha chains, this beta chain has a size that is not meaningful. This chain connects TRBV19 to TRBJ2-1; no clear D gene. V dropped 3 bases and J dropped 4 bases, with 13 bases sitting between them. CDR3 size: 15 residues. The V gene's germline CDR1 is LNHDA and CDR2 SQIVND (reference sequence). CDR3 loop: CASSILRGSYNEQFF. The CDR3 nucleotides are TGTGCCAGTAGTATCCTCCGCGGCTCGTACAATGAGCAGTTCTTC.

The sample holds many counts of this clonotype. Since it is a stray read in a library aimed at alpha chains, this beta chain has a size that is not meaningful. The chain is built from TRBV3-1 and TRBJ2-1; TRBD2 matches 11 bases. J was trimmed by 0 bases and V by 0 bases; bases with no gene match: 7. Germline values: CDR1 LGHDT, CDR2 YNNKEL (reference sequence). The CDR3 length is 19 residues. The CDR3 DNA sequence: TGTGCCAGCAGCCAAGAGCCCCGGGGACTAGCGGCCTCCTACAATGAGCAGTTCTTC. It is translated as CASSQEPRGLAASYNEQFF.

This clonotype was observed many times. This beta chain slipped into a library made for alpha chains as a stray read, so its size is not meaningful. V and J are TRBV7-2 and TRBJ1-2; TRBD1 matches 7 bases. The CDR3 loop spans 14 amino acids. Germline V lookup: CDR1 SGHTA, CDR2 FQGNSA. V was pared by 1 base and J by 3 bases, with 2 bases of the junction left unmatched. The DNA for the CDR3 is TGTGCCAGCAGCTTAGGAGGGGGCGACTATGGCTACACCTTC. Residues: CASSLGGGDYGYTF.

Within the sample, this clonotype is medium-sized. Compared with germline, one end of the junction differs, possibly owing to a read error. This beta chain came through as a stray read in a library set up for alpha chains, and its size says little. The rearrangement links TRBV7-2 to TRBJ1-6, with TRBD1 as a possible D gene (6 bases). Germline V gene sequence: CDR1 SGHTA, CDR2 FQGNSA. The CDR3 runs to 16 residues. CDR3 protein: CASSLGSPGDNSPLHF. CDR3 DNA sequence: TGTGCCAGCAGCTTAGGTAGTCCAGGGGATAACTCACCCCTCCACTTT.

Turning to this clonotype: Because this beta chain is a stray read in a library intended to capture alpha chains, its abundance should not be given much weight. The V gene is TRBV12-3 or TRBV12-4, the J gene TRBJ2-2; the D gene is possibly TRBD2 (6 bases). V shed 5 bases and J shed 12 bases, with 10 bases lying between them. This CDR3 spans 11 amino acids. This CDR3 is CASSREVQLFF. The DNA for the CDR3 is TGTGCCAGCAGTAGGGAGGTACAGCTGTTTTTT.

A word on this clonotype: This beta chain is an off-target read within a library intended for alpha chains, so its frequency means little. This rearrangement joins TRBV20-1 to TRBJ2-1; D uncertain. Trimming cost V 3 bases and J 0 bases, with 12 bases left between them. The CDR3 covers 15 residues. Germline loops: CDR1 DFQATT, CDR2 SNEGSKA (reference sequence). The CDR3 bases are TGCAGTGCTAGCCGGCGCGGAAGCTCCTACAATGAGCAGTTCTTC. Translating it yields CSASRRGSSYNEQFF.

This clonotype was recorded at least ten times. This beta chain is an off-target read within a library intended for alpha chains, so its frequency means little. This chain joins TRBV29-1 and TRBJ1-1, with D possibly matching TRBD1 (6 bases). The germline CDR1 and CDR2 sequences are SQVTM and ANQGSEA. CDR3 length: 13 residues. Trimming took 7 bases from V and 2 from J, leaving 14 bases between them. Here the CDR3 DNA reads TGCAGCGCCCAAACAGGGCTTAACACTGAAGCTTTCTTT. It translates to CSAQTGLNTEAFF.

There are a few counts of this clonotype. This beta chain is off target for a library built for alpha chains, so its abundance means little. The rearrangement links TRBV11-2 to TRBJ2-5; D uncertain. CDR1 SGHAT and CDR2 FQNNGV come from the germline V gene. Trimming removed 5 bases from V and 6 bases from J, with 7 bases in between. The CDR3 is 11 residues long. CDR3 DNA sequence: TGTGCCAGCAGCCCCGGACAGACCCAGTACTTC. Its protein is CASSPGQTQYF.

Comments on this clonotype: Found in a library prepared for alpha chains, this beta chain is an off-target read, and its abundance has little meaning. The chain links TRBV4-2 to TRBJ2-7, with a tentative D call TRBD1 (5 bases). Trimming took off 4 bases at V and 6 bases at J, with 22 bases between the two ends. The CDR3 sequence is 16 residues long. Germline V gene data show CDR1 as LGHNA and CDR2 as YNFKEQ. The CDR3 loop reads CASSPPPATGLREQYF. The CDR3 DNA follows: TGTGCCAGCAGCCCCCCCCCGGCTACAGGTCTACGCGAGCAGTACTTC.